This entry is about one TCR beta chain. Produced via immunoSEQ multiplex PCR; TCRdb's table is partial and in-frame only. The table includes approximately 60,000 clones, roughly nine tenths detected once. CDR1 is LGHDT and CDR2 is YNNKEL in the germline V gene (reference sequence). The CDR3 spans 14 residues. V dropped 3 bases and J dropped 8; count of bases not matched to a gene: 4. These data belong to a study of control samples from healthy donors and cancer patients. Sequencing input: PBMCs. The chain carries TRBV3-1 (or the pseudogene TRBV3-2) and TRBJ1-6; the match to TRBD1 covers 7 bases. This sequence originates from a woman aged 50 to 60 with colorectal cancer. CDR3 coding DNA: TGTGCCAGCAGCCAGCCAGACAGGGATTCACCCCTCCACTTT. Translating gives CASSQPDRDSPLHF.